What follows are 25 T cell receptor beta chains derived from one specimen sequenced in a study of PD-L1 blockade in urothelial cancer. Sequenced by immunoSEQ multiplex PCR; TCRdb stores in-frame clones only, minus some. This sample carries 50,000 or so clones, 70% to 85% of them seen once, and the ten largest clones take approximately 1.8%. Time point indicated: peripheral blood 6 weeks after treatment start. The source material was PBMCs, sampled around atezolizumab (anti-PD-L1) treatment. Every receptor here comes from a man aged 50 or older with urothelial cancer.

The chain uses TRBV4-1 and TRBJ1-5; TRBD1 agrees at 8 bases. Trimming took 1 base from V and 6 from J; bases not matched to a gene: 5. The CDR3 has 15 residues. Germline values: CDR1 MGHRA, CDR2 YSYEKL. The CDR3 nucleotides are TGCGCCAGCAGCCAAGTTGGAACAGGGGGTCAGCCCCAGCATTTT. It is translated as CASSQVGTGGQPQHF.

This clone has just a few counts. The chain combines TRBV6-4 with TRBJ2-6; TRBD1 matches 7 bases. The V gene's germline CDR1 is MRHNA and CDR2 SNTAGT. V was clipped by 3 bases and J by 0 bases; unmatched bases: 5. The CDR3 runs 17 residues. CDR3 protein: CASSEGTVGSGANVLTF. The CDR3 region has the DNA TGTGCCAGCAGTGAAGGGACAGTGGGCTCTGGGGCCAACGTCCTGACTTTC.

This clone was picked up one time. The chain employs TRBV6-4 and TRBJ2-1; TRBD1 might be the D (6 bases). V was shortened by 2 bases and J by 9 bases, with 17 bases between the two germline ends. Germline V gene lookup returns CDR1 MRHNA and CDR2 SNTAGT. CDR3 size: 15 residues. The CDR3 is CASSDRAGASGEQFF. In DNA form, the CDR3 reads TGTGCCAGCAGTGACAGGGCAGGGGCTTCGGGTGAGCAGTTCTTC.

This sequence joins TRBV5-8 and TRBJ1-5, with D tentatively TRBD1 (6 bases). Germline CDR1 is SGHTS and CDR2 is YDEGEE. There are 15 residues in the CDR3. Between the trimmed V and J ends, which lost 5 bases and 6 bases, there was a span of 18 bases. The CDR3 protein is CASSREGGSGQPQHF. The CDR3 region has the DNA TGTGCCAGCAGTCGCGAGGGGGGGTCGGGTCAGCCCCAGCATTTT.

This clone was counted a single time. V gene TRBV27 combines with J gene TRBJ1-5; the match to TRBD1 covers 8 bases. Losses at the gene ends were 5 bases for V and 2 bases for J; bases not matched to a gene: 14. This CDR3 contains 18 residues. The germline CDR1 and CDR2 sequences are MNHEY and SMNVEV (reference sequence). The CDR3 here is CASSKDRGGGIRNQPQHF. In nucleotides, the CDR3 is TGTGCCAGCAGTAAAGACAGGGGAGGAGGTATTCGCAATCAGCCCCAGCATTTT.

This clone was seen once. CDR3 sequence (DNA): TGTGCCAGCAGTTTAGGGGACAGGGGGGTGAAGACCCAGTACTTC. Protein: CASSLGDRGVKTQYF. V is TRBV28 and J is TRBJ2-5; 11 bases are shared with TRBD1. The V segment lost 2 bases and the J segment 6 bases; nucleotides outside the gene matches: 5. Germline values: CDR1 MDHEN, CDR2 SYDVKM. This CDR3 spans 15 amino acids.

This chain uses TRBV6-5 with TRBJ1-2; D possibly corresponds to TRBD1 (5 bases). The CDR3 is made up of 12 amino acids. CDR1 and CDR2 (germline): MNHEY, SVGAGI. Trimming cost V 5 bases and J 8 bases, with 12 bases left between them. The CDR3 coding sequence is TGTGCCAGCAGTGACCAGGGAACAGGCTACACCTTC. Translation gives CASSDQGTGYTF.

This rearrangement joins TRBV6-1 to TRBJ1-4, with TRBD1 matching 10 bases. The J segment lost 5 bases and the V segment lost 2 bases, leaving 2 bases of the junction unmatched. Germline loops: CDR1 MNHNS, CDR2 SASEGT. The CDR3 runs to 15 residues. For the CDR3, the DNA is TGTGCCAGCAGTGAATGGGGACAGGGGAATGAAAAACTGTTTTTT. This codes for CASSEWGQGNEKLFF.

This chain uses TRBV6-5 with TRBJ1-3; D call uncertain. Germline V gene lookup returns CDR1 MNHEY and CDR2 SVGAGI. The CDR3 is 11 amino acids. Trimming removed 9 bases from V and 3 bases from J, with 6 bases in between. The CDR3 here is CASSFGNTIYF. For the CDR3, the DNA is TGTGCCAGTTCCTTTGGAAACACCATATATTTT.

The chain uses TRBV19 and TRBJ2-2; weak D call: TRBD1 (5 bases). The CDR3 totals 15 residues. V dropped 2 bases and J dropped 6 bases, with 13 bases sitting between them. Germline values: CDR1 LNHDA, CDR2 SQIVND (reference sequence). The CDR3 spells CASSILSTVAGELFF. As DNA, the CDR3 is TGTGCCAGTAGTATACTCTCGACAGTGGCCGGGGAGCTGTTTTTT.

The rearrangement links TRBV25-1 to TRBJ1-1; the D gene is possibly TRBD1 (5 bases). The V and J ends lost 10 bases and 4 bases respectively, with 13 bases between them. The CDR3 totals 12 residues. The germline gives CDR1 MGHDK, CDR2 SYGVNS. CDR3 protein: CATSGGGTEAFF. CDR3 sequence (DNA): TGTGCCACCTCGGGGGGAGGCACTGAAGCTTTCTTT.

The rearrangement uses TRBV18 and TRBJ1-1; possibly TRBD1 for D (5 bases). Germline V gives CDR1 KGHSH, CDR2 LQKENI. The CDR3 totals 18 residues. V gave up 4 bases and J gave up 1 base, with 22 bases separating them. CDR3 loop: CASSQRGSGGAPNTEAFF. CDR3 DNA sequence: TGTGCCAGCTCACAAAGGGGATCCGGAGGGGCGCCGAACACTGAAGCTTTCTTT.

J is TRBJ2-1 and V is TRBV7-2; TRBD2 matches at 10 bases. The trim removed 3 bases at V and 8 bases at J, leaving 7 bases unmatched. In germline, CDR1 is SGHTA, CDR2 FQGNSA. The CDR3 sequence is 15 residues long. CDR3 DNA: TGTGCCAGCAGCTTGGCTAGCGGGGGCAGGGATGAGCAGTTCTTC. As protein: CASSLASGGRDEQFF.

V is TRBV11-2 and J is TRBJ1-2; D perhaps matches TRBD1 (5 bases). V was pared by 5 bases and J by 7 bases, with 8 bases between. The CDR3 is 11 residues long. CDR1 is SGHAT, CDR2 FQNNGV, per germline. The CDR3 DNA follows: TGTGCCAGCAGCCCAGGGTCTGGCTACACCTTC. It yields the protein CASSPGSGYTF.

The J gene is TRBJ2-7, the V gene TRBV7-2, with D perhaps TRBD1 (5 bases). Germline V CDR1 and CDR2: SGHTA, FQGNSA. The V gene lost 0 bases and the J gene lost 0 bases, with 9 bases spanning the gap. This CDR3 comprises 15 residues. CDR3 nucleotide sequence: TGTGCCAGCAGCTTAGCAGGGGCCAGCTCCTACGAGCAGTACTTC. Its protein is CASSLAGASSYEQYF.

The chain is built from TRBV30 and TRBJ1-1; TRBD1 is a possible D gene (5 bases). CDR3 length: 14 residues. Trimming shortened V by 0 bases and J by 1 base, and 9 bases separated the two germline ends. CDR1 and CDR2 (germline): GTSNPN, SVGIG (reference sequence). CDR3 nucleotide sequence: TGTGCCTGGAGTGTCAGGACACCGAACACTGAAGCTTTCTTT. This encodes CAWSVRTPNTEAFF.

V gene TRBV10-3 combines with J gene TRBJ2-5; the D gene is possibly TRBD2 (5 bases). Trimming left V 4 bases short and J 5 bases short, with 17 bases between. The length of the CDR3 is 15 residues. Germline lookup yields CDR1 ENHRY and CDR2 SYGVKD. The chain's CDR3 is CAISGAGSVRETQYF. The CDR3 region has the DNA TGTGCCATCAGTGGGGCTGGGAGCGTAAGGGAGACCCAGTACTTC.

This chain uses TRBV11-3 with TRBJ2-3, with a possible D match to TRBD2 (5 bases). This CDR3 spans 13 amino acids. Germline CDR1 reads SGHNT; CDR2 reads YENEEA. Trimming pared 4 bases from V and 6 bases from J, leaving 11 bases between. This CDR3 reads CASSSGGGDTQYF. CDR3 nucleotide sequence: TGTGCCAGCAGCTCCGGAGGAGGCGATACGCAGTATTTT.

The CDR3 reads CASSSDFGVSDTQYF. The CDR3 DNA reads as TGCGCCAGCAGTTCGGACTTCGGGGTTTCAGATACGCAGTATTTT. The genes are TRBV10-1 and TRBJ2-3; tentatively, D is TRBD2 (5 bases). Trimming cost V 5 bases and J 4 bases, with 16 bases left between them. CDR3 length equals 15 residues. CDR1 is WNHNN, CDR2 SYGVQD, per germline (reference sequence).

The V call is TRBV9, the J call TRBJ2-2; 8 nucleotides agree with TRBD1. Germline CDR1 reads SGDLS; CDR2 reads YYNGEE. J gave up 2 bases and V 3 bases, and 6 bases lay outside the gene matches. This CDR3 is built from 16 residues. This CDR3 is CASSALGTGNTGELFF. CDR3 coding DNA: TGTGCCAGCAGCGCCCTCGGGACAGGCAACACCGGGGAGCTGTTTTTT.

The genes are TRBV19 and TRBJ2-1; 10 nucleotides line up with TRBD2. J gave up 6 bases and V 7 bases, and 6 bases lay outside the gene matches. From germline, CDR1 is LNHDA and CDR2 SQIVND (reference sequence). The CDR3 contains 14 residues. In DNA, the CDR3 is TGTGCCAGTACCCCACTAGCGGGAATCAATGAGCAGTTCTTC. Protein: CASTPLAGINEQFF.

This clone has just a few counts. The chain couples TRBV6-5 to TRBJ1-2; the D gene is possibly TRBD1 (5 bases). CDR3 length: 13 residues. CDR1 is MNHEY, CDR2 SVGAGI, per germline. V dropped 3 bases and J dropped 8 bases, with 13 bases sitting between them. CDR3 bases: TGTGCCAGCAGTTATGGCACAGGAGGGGGCTACACCTTC. Translated: CASSYGTGGGYTF.

The chain links TRBV13 to TRBJ2-7; 8 bases map to TRBD1. Trimming removed 5 bases from V and 5 bases from J; junction bases left unmatched: 8. Looked up from germline, CDR1 is PRHDT and CDR2 is FYEKMQ (reference sequence). The CDR3 totals 14 residues. The CDR3 here is CASSPRQGWNEQYF. The CDR3, as DNA: TGTGCCAGCAGCCCACGACAGGGGTGGAACGAGCAGTACTTC. Full variable domain (missing parts from reference TRBV13 and TRBJ2-7): AAGVIQSPRHLIKEKRETATLKCYPIPRHDTVYWYQQGPGQDPQFLISFYEKMQSDKGSIPDRFSAQQFSDYHSELNMSSLELGDSALYFCASSPRQGWNEQYFGPGTRLTVT.

This sequence joins TRBV2 and TRBJ1-5; D unresolved. The ends were cut back, 8 bases at V and 4 bases at J, with 15 bases in the middle. CDR3 length: 14 amino acids. The germline gives CDR1 SNHLY, CDR2 FYNNEI. The CDR3 loop is CASCPGRLNQPQHF. DNA of the CDR3: TGTGCCAGCTGCCCAGGCAGGCTTAATCAGCCCCAGCATTTT.

This clone was seen only once. The J gene is TRBJ2-7, the V gene TRBV11-1; TRBD2 might be the D (6 bases). Per the germline V gene, CDR1 is SGHAT and CDR2 is FQDESV (reference sequence). The CDR3 is made up of 15 amino acids. Trimming cost V 5 bases and J 0 bases, with 14 bases left between them. DNA for the CDR3: TGTGCCAGCAGCCCGGCGCTAGCGAGCTCCTACGAGCAGTACTTC. Its protein product is CASSPALASSYEQYF. Variable domain in full (rest from reference TRBV11-1 and TRBJ2-7): EAEVAQSPRYKITEKSQAVAFWCDPISGHATLYWYRQILGQGPELLVQFQDESVVDDSQLPKDRFSAERLKGVDSTLKIQPAELGDSAMYLCASSPALASSYEQYFGPGTRLTVT.